These T cell receptor beta chains were read from a single sample in a study of blood T cell repertoires in COVID-19. Method: immunoSEQ multiplex PCR; TCRdb's copy keeps in-frame clones and lacks some. Of roughly 150,000 clones in the sample, roughly 80% were seen once. The sample consisted of peripheral blood. These receptors all come from an older man with acute or convalescent COVID-19. CDR3s include the opening cysteine and the closing phenylalanine or tryptophan. D genes are given only for firm matches. Clone size is shown for a subset of rows, as once, few, many or a class of expanded clone.

D gene: -
J gene: TRBJ1-2
V gene: TRBV6-5
clone size: -
CDR3 protein: CASSYSGADTNYGYTF
CDR3 DNA: TGTGCCAGCAGTTACTCAGGGGCAGATACTAACTATGGCTACACCTTC

D gene: -
J gene: TRBJ2-5
V gene: TRBV7-3
clone size: once
CDR3 protein: CASSRRGETQYF
CDR3 DNA: TGTGCCAGCAGTCGTAGAGGAGAGACCCAGTACTTC

D gene: -
J gene: TRBJ2-2
V gene: TRBV11-3
clone size: -
CDR3 protein: CASSLVSHLRELFF
CDR3 DNA: TGTGCCAGCAGCTTAGTCAGTCATTTAAGGGAGCTGTTTTTT

D gene: -
J gene: TRBJ2-1
V gene: TRBV29-1
clone size: -
CDR3 protein: CSVGGGLYEQFF
CDR3 DNA: TGCAGCGTTGGGGGGGGGCTGTATGAGCAGTTCTTC

D gene: -
J gene: TRBJ2-1
V gene: TRBV7-2
clone size: -
CDR3 protein: CASSPTRTNNEQFF
CDR3 DNA: TGTGCCAGCAGCCCCACGAGAACCAACAATGAGCAGTTCTTC

D gene: TRBD1
J gene: TRBJ1-2
V gene: TRBV2
clone size: -
CDR3 protein: CASRETGGGYGYTF
CDR3 DNA: TGTGCCAGCAGAGAGACAGGGGGCGGCTATGGCTACACCTTC

D gene: TRBD2
J gene: TRBJ2-1
V gene: TRBV6-6
clone size: few
CDR3 protein: CASSRGTSGVSSEQFF
CDR3 DNA: TGTGCCAGCAGTCGCGGGACTAGCGGGGTTTCGTCGGAGCAGTTCTTC

D gene: -
J gene: TRBJ1-6
V gene: TRBV2
clone size: -
CDR3 protein: CASSERQGSSPLHF
CDR3 DNA: TGTGCCAGCAGTGAACGGCAGGGGAGCTCACCCCTCCACTTT

D gene: -
J gene: TRBJ1-1
V gene: TRBV15
clone size: -
CDR3 protein: CATSIRGLGTEAFF
CDR3 DNA: TGTGCCACCAGCATCAGGGGCTTGGGTACTGAAGCTTTCTTT

D gene: -
J gene: TRBJ2-7
V gene: TRBV11-2
clone size: -
CDR3 protein: CASRRTGTGAYEQYF
CDR3 DNA: TGTGCCAGCAGGCGAACCGGGACGGGAGCCTACGAGCAGTACTTC

D gene: TRBD1
J gene: TRBJ2-7
V gene: TRBV5-7
clone size: -
CDR3 protein: CASSSLRDRGIHEQYF
CDR3 DNA: TGTGCCAGCAGCTCCCTTCGGGACAGGGGTATCCACGAGCAGTACTTC

D gene: TRBD1
J gene: TRBJ2-2
V gene: TRBV18
clone size: few
CDR3 protein: CASSPGTGWTGELFF
CDR3 DNA: TGTGCCAGCTCACCTGGGACAGGGTGGACCGGGGAGCTGTTTTTT

D gene: -
J gene: TRBJ2-3
V gene: TRBV4-3
clone size: -
CDR3 protein: CASSQLTSFTDTQYF
CDR3 DNA: TGCGCCAGCAGCCAACTAACTAGTTTTACAGATACGCAGTATTTT

D gene: -
J gene: TRBJ1-1
V gene: TRBV18
clone size: -
CDR3 protein: CASSQQGYVTEAFF
CDR3 DNA: TGTGCCAGCTCACAACAGGGCTACGTCACTGAAGCTTTCTTT

D gene: -
J gene: TRBJ1-2
V gene: TRBV29-1
clone size: -
CDR3 protein: CSVEDRGGSTYGYTF
CDR3 DNA: TGCAGCGTTGAAGATAGGGGCGGCAGTACCTATGGCTACACCTTC

D gene: TRBD2
J gene: TRBJ2-1
V gene: TRBV7-6
clone size: few
CDR3 protein: CASSLARLAGGPSYNEQFF
CDR3 DNA: TGTGCCAGCAGCTTAGCGCGGCTAGCGGGAGGGCCCTCCTACAATGAGCAGTTCTTC

D gene: -
J gene: TRBJ1-5
V gene: TRBV19
clone size: many
CDR3 protein: CASSHTQDTPRKWHQPQHF
CDR3 DNA: TGTGCCAGTAGTCATACCCAGGATACCCCTCGGAAGTGGCACCAGCCCCAGCATTTT

D gene: -
J gene: TRBJ1-5
V gene: TRBV10-2
clone size: -
CDR3 protein: CASSVGDGNQPQHF
CDR3 DNA: TGCGCCAGCAGTGTAGGGGATGGCAATCAGCCCCAGCATTTT

D gene: TRBD1
J gene: TRBJ1-4
V gene: TRBV5-1
clone size: few
CDR3 protein: CASSMGQVLNEKLFF
CDR3 DNA: TGCGCCAGCAGCATGGGACAGGTTCTTAATGAAAAACTGTTTTTT

D gene: TRBD1
J gene: TRBJ1-6
V gene: TRBV5-1
clone size: -
CDR3 protein: CASSAYSTGNNSPLHF
CDR3 DNA: TGCGCCAGCAGCGCATACTCGACAGGGAATAATTCACCCCTCCACTTT